A selection of T cell receptor beta chains follows, all from one sample in a study of T cells in Graves' hyperthyroidism and ophthalmopathy. TCRdb ran MiXCR on the multiplex PCR reads and lists one entry per CDR3 protein. The repertoire holds about 640,000 distinct CDR3 sequences, 20% to 25% seen once, with around a third in the top ten. Sequencing was performed on blood. The receptors were gathered from a man aged 25 to 45 with Graves' ophthalmopathy. Each CDR3 is given with its conserved first and last residue. D genes are given only for firm matches. A clone size is listed for some rows: how often the clone was seen (once, few, many), or a class if it is expanded.

TRBD2,few,TRBV6-2/TRBV6-3,TRBJ2-1,TGTGCCAGCAGTCTCCCGGGACTAGCCTACAATGAGCAGTTCTTC,CASSLPGLAYNEQFF
NA,few,TRBV27,TRBJ2-5,TGTGCCAGCAGTTTTCCCCCGGGACCTCCAGAAGAGACCCAGTACTTC,CASSFPPGPPEETQYF
NA,many,TRBV7-9,TRBJ2-7,TGTGCCAGCAGCTCCTCCGCTGCGCGATCCTACGAGCAGTACTTC,CASSSSAARSYEQYF
NA,few,TRBV28,TRBJ1-5,TGTGCCAGCAGTCTGTTGGACGGCAACAATCAGCCCCAGCATTTT,CASSLLDGNNQPQHF
TRBD1,many,TRBV20-1,TRBJ2-7,TGCAGTGCAACCGGACAGGGACCCTACGAGCAGTACTTC,CSATGQGPYEQYF
NA,many,TRBV7-2,TRBJ2-5,TGTGCCAGCAGCCCAACCCCGCAGGGGGGAAAGACCCAGTACTTC,CASSPTPQGGKTQYF
NA,few,TRBV7-9,TRBJ1-4,TGTGCCAGCACCAGCGACGGAAAACTGTTTTTT,CASTSDGKLFF
NA,few,TRBV13,TRBJ2-7,TGTGCCAGCAGCTTAGGGACTAGAACCTACGAGCAGTACTTC,CASSLGTRTYEQYF
NA,few,TRBV7-9,TRBJ2-3,TGTGCCAGCAGCTCCATACTAGGCCCTAGCACAGATACGCAGTATTTT,CASSSILGPSTDTQYF
NA,many,TRBV28,TRBJ1-4,TGTGCCAGCAGTTTATCTATCGGCAACCTTCACGCAACTAATGAAAAACTGTTTTTT,CASSLSIGNLHATNEKLFF
NA,NA,TRBV28,TRBJ2-7,TGTGCCAGCGCACGGGGCTACGAGCAGTACTTC,CASARGYEQYF
NA,NA,TRBV24-1,TRBJ1-1,TGTGCCACCAGTGATTTTAGCGGGACCGGAGCTTTCTTT,CATSDFSGTGAFF
NA,many,TRBV28,TRBJ2-5,TGTGCCAGTCAAAAACGGGCCCAAGAGACCCAGTACTTC,CASQKRAQETQYF
NA,NA,TRBV4-2,TRBJ1-2,TGTGCCAGCAGCCAACCTGGGTCGGGGGCGCAAGGCTACACCTTC,CASSQPGSGAQGYTF
TRBD2,few,TRBV7-6,TRBJ2-3,TGTGCCAGCAGCGTAGGGACTAGGGCCTCTCGGGATACGCAGTATTTT,CASSVGTRASRDTQYF
TRBD1,NA,TRBV6-4,TRBJ1-1,TGTGCCAGCAGAGCTCAGGGGGCCTACACTGAAGCTTTCTTT,CASRAQGAYTEAFF
TRBD2,many,TRBV28,TRBJ2-2,TGTGCCAGCAGTCCGAAGGGACTAGCGGGAACCGGGGAGCTGTTTTTT,CASSPKGLAGTGELFF
TRBD1,few,TRBV5-1,TRBJ1-6,TGCGCCAGCAGCCGCGAGACAGGGCGTAATTCACCCCTCCACTTT,CASSRETGRNSPLHF
TRBD2,NA,TRBV20-1,TRBJ2-1,TGCAGTGCTACCAAGACTAGCGGGAGTAATCATGAGCAGTTCTTC,CSATKTSGSNHEQFF
TRBD1,few,TRBV7-3,TRBJ2-7,TGTGCCAGCAGCTCCCGGGACAGGCAACACAGCTCCTACGAGCAGTACTTC,CASSSRDRQHSSYEQYF
TRBD2,NA,TRBV9,TRBJ2-1,TGTGCCAGCAGCGATAGCGGGAGGTCCTGGAATGAGCAGTTCTTC,CASSDSGRSWNEQFF
NA,NA,TRBV5-1,TRBJ2-7,TGCGCCAGCGGCTTGGCCTCAGGGGTCTACGAGCAGTACTTC,CASGLASGVYEQYF
NA,many,TRBV12-3/TRBV12-4,TRBJ1-1,TGTGCCAGCAGTGTCCCCCGGACGGTCAACACTGAAGCTTTCTTT,CASSVPRTVNTEAFF
TRBD1,NA,TRBV20-1,TRBJ2-7,TGCAGTGCTTACCGGGACAGGGGAACCTACGAGCAGTACTTC,CSAYRDRGTYEQYF
NA,many,TRBV7-3,TRBJ2-5,TGTGCCAGCAGCTTCAGGTTCCAAGAGACCCAGTACTTC,CASSFRFQETQYF
TRBD1,NA,TRBV6-1,TRBJ2-1,TGTGCCAGCAGATCCGGGACAGGGGGCAATGAGCAGTTCTTC,CASRSGTGGNEQFF
TRBD2,NA,TRBV9,TRBJ2-7,TGTGCCAGCAGCGTGGCCTCAACTAGCGGGAATTACGAGCAGTACTTC,CASSVASTSGNYEQYF
NA,NA,TRBV20-1,TRBJ2-1,TGCAGTGCTAGAGGTTGGGCTTCTAGCTCCTACAATGAGCAGTTCTTC,CSARGWASSSYNEQFF
NA,NA,TRBV6-2/TRBV6-3,TRBJ1-5,TGTGCCAGCAGTTACGTTGGATTCTATAGCAATCAGTCCCAGCATTTT,CASSYVGFYSNQSQHF
NA,few,TRBV20-1,TRBJ1-6,TGCAGTGCCCGAGGGCCGGCGATCTATAATTCACCCCTCCACTTT,CSARGPAIYNSPLHF
NA,many,TRBV30,TRBJ1-1,TGTGCCTGGAGTGTACTGGGGGGGATGAACACTGAAGCTTTCTTT,CAWSVLGGMNTEAFF
NA,NA,TRBV6-1,TRBJ2-4,TGTGCCAAAGGAGGGGAGGCGGCCAAAAACATTCAGTACTTC,CAKGGEAAKNIQYF
TRBD2,few,TRBV20-1,TRBJ2-1,TGCAGTGCTCCACGGGCCATAGCGGGAGGGATGAATGAGCAGTTCTTC,CSAPRAIAGGMNEQFF
NA,NA,TRBV7-2,TRBJ2-3,TGTGCCAGCAGCCCCTACCCCGATACGCAGTATTTT,CASSPYPDTQYF
NA,NA,TRBV9,TRBJ1-2,TGTGCCAGCAGCGGAGGGTCAAGAAACTATGGCTACACCTTC,CASSGGSRNYGYTF
NA,many,TRBV11-3,TRBJ2-1,TGTGCCAGCAGTAAACATCGGGGCAGCTCCTACAATGAGCAGTTCTTC,CASSKHRGSSYNEQFF
NA,many,TRBV28,TRBJ1-1,TGTGCCAGCAGTCAGAGGTGGGGTAAAACTGAAGCTTTCTTT,CASSQRWGKTEAFF
TRBD1,NA,TRBV6-2/TRBV6-3,TRBJ1-2,TGTGCCAGCAGATCCCGGGACAGGGGGCGCAGCTATGGCTACACCTTC,CASRSRDRGRSYGYTF
TRBD2,NA,TRBV24-1,TRBJ2-1,TGTGCCACCAGTGAACCCGGGACTAGCGGGAGCTATGAGCAGTTCTTC,CATSEPGTSGSYEQFF
NA,NA,TRBV20-1,TRBJ2-7,TGCAGTGCTAAGGGTGGGACTGGCGAGCAGTACTTC,CSAKGGTGEQYF
NA,few,TRBV7-9,TRBJ2-3,TGTGCCAGCAGCCCCTCCGGAGGCCCCACAGATACGCAGTATTTT,CASSPSGGPTDTQYF
TRBD1,many,TRBV12-3/TRBV12-4,TRBJ1-1,TGTGCCAGCAGTGTCGGGACAGGGAACACTGAAGCTTTCTTT,CASSVGTGNTEAFF
NA,few,TRBV12-3/TRBV12-4,TRBJ1-3,TGTGCCAGCAGTCGATACGTATCCTCTGGAAACACCATATATTTT,CASSRYVSSGNTIYF
TRBD1,NA,TRBV28,TRBJ1-6,TGTGCCAGCAGTTTACGGCAGGGGGCGTTACCTTATTCACCCCTCCACTTT,CASSLRQGALPYSPLHF